Sequencing of this T cell receptor (beta chain) was carried out in a study of blood T cell repertoires in COVID-19. Produced via immunoSEQ multiplex PCR; TCRdb's table is partial and in-frame only. The table shows about 150,000 clones, with 87% occurring only once. The CDR3 is 21 residues long. This sequence was found in a woman aged 35 to 49 who had been exposed to COVID-19. The specimen sequenced was PBMCs or T cells enriched from blood (not recorded which). V gene TRBV21-1 combines with J gene TRBJ2-5; TRBD2, the table's D call, was not compared with the DNA. TRBV21-1 is given as a pseudogene. In nucleotides, the CDR3 is TGTGCCAGCAGCAAAGCCCCCCATCTACTAGCGGGGGCGGGGAGCCAAGAGACCCAGTACTTC. It specifies CASSKAPHLLAGAGSQETQYF.